The 11 T cell receptor beta chains listed next were all sequenced from one sample in a study of blood T cells in healthy people across ages. A second roughly 6 to 12 cycle PCR used barcoded and J-beta primers. TCRdb independently ran MiXCR on the 5' RACE reads; one entry per CDR3 protein. The sample includes roughly 730,000 distinct CDR3 sequences, about 56% of them seen just once. Sample: blood. Receptors originate from a man aged 35 to 55 in good health.

This clonotype has only a few counts. J is TRBJ2-3 and V is TRBV12-3 or TRBV12-4; D may be TRBD1 (6 bases). V gave up 5 bases and J gave up 0 bases, with 12 bases separating them. The CDR3 has 15 amino acids. The DNA of the CDR3 is TGTGCCAGCAGTCTCCAGGGGCACAGCACAGATACGCAGTATTTT. Its translation: CASSLQGHSTDTQYF.

The chain links TRBV6-5 to TRBJ2-7; 8 positions match TRBD1. Germline V lookup: CDR1 MNHEY, CDR2 SVGAGI. J gave up 3 bases and V 6 bases, and 7 bases lay outside the gene matches. CDR3 size: 14 residues. Here the CDR3 reads CASSRPDRVYEQYF. DNA for the CDR3: TGTGCCAGCAGCCGCCCGGACAGGGTCTACGAGCAGTACTTC.

The chain has TRBV20-1 and TRBJ1-5; D might be TRBD1 (5 bases). Germline V gives CDR1 DFQATT, CDR2 SNEGSKA (reference sequence). CDR3 length: 14 residues. V was pared by 2 bases and J by 3 bases, with 11 bases between. The CDR3 reads CSARPGHINQPQHF. CDR3 bases: TGCAGTGCTAGACCCGGACACATCAATCAGCCCCAGCATTTT.

This chain connects TRBV28 to TRBJ2-1, with 7 bases that match TRBD1. The V gene end was trimmed by 7 bases and the J gene end by 2 bases; junction bases not matched to a gene: 8. The CDR3 loop spans 15 amino acids. CDR1 and CDR2 from the germline V gene are MDHEN and SYDVKM. The CDR3 region is CASTINRGPYNEQFF. Written as DNA, the CDR3 is TGTGCCAGCACCATAAACAGGGGACCCTACAATGAGCAGTTCTTC.

This chain joins TRBV7-9 and TRBJ2-7; no firm D call. Germline CDR1 SEHNR, CDR2 FQNEAQ (reference sequence). The CDR3 is 18 residues long. Trimming left V 1 base short and J 3 bases short, with 22 bases between. The CDR3 here is CASSLGSHLVGNLYEQYF. CDR3 sequence (DNA): TGTGCCAGCAGCTTAGGATCCCACCTGGTAGGCAATCTCTACGAGCAGTACTTC.

V and J are TRBV20-1 and TRBJ1-2; tentative D call: TRBD1 (5 bases). V lost 6 bases and J lost 0, with 11 bases in between. Germline CDR1 is DFQATT and CDR2 is SNEGSKA (reference sequence). CDR3 size: 13 residues. The CDR3 bases are TGCAGTGCCACCGGGGGGACTAACTATGGCTACACCTTC. This gives the protein CSATGGTNYGYTF.

The J gene is TRBJ2-1, the V gene TRBV20-1; 7 bases are shared with TRBD2. The ends lost 5 bases at V and 5 bases at J; junction bases unmatched: 9. The length of the CDR3 is 14 residues. Germline assignment: CDR1 DFQATT and CDR2 SNEGSKA (reference sequence). The CDR3 DNA is TGCAGTGCTCTGGGGACTATTTCCGACAATGAGCAGTTCTTC. Its protein product is CSALGTISDNEQFF.

This chain connects TRBV18 to TRBJ1-4; TRBD1 might be the D (5 bases). Trimming removed 2 bases from V and 8 bases from J, with 24 bases in between. There are 18 residues in the CDR3. The germline V gene encodes CDR1 KGHSH and CDR2 LQKENI. In DNA form, the CDR3 reads TGTGCCAGCTCACCAAGGCCTACAGGTCCGGGATCACCCGAAAAACTGTTTTTT. Amino acids: CASSPRPTGPGSPEKLFF.

This clonotype turned up a few times. The rearrangement joins TRBV7-2 to TRBJ2-5; D is possibly TRBD1 or TRBD2 (5 bases each). The germline gives CDR1 SGHTA, CDR2 FQGNSA. Trimming shortened V by 5 bases and J by 2 bases, and 15 bases separated the two germline ends. The CDR3 extends over 15 amino acids. CDR3 region: CASSHPGTEQETQYF. The CDR3 DNA sequence: TGTGCCAGCAGCCATCCCGGGACGGAACAAGAGACCCAGTACTTC.

The chain couples TRBV6-6 to TRBJ1-1, with D uncertain. Germline V gene sequence: CDR1 MNHNY, CDR2 SVGAGI (reference sequence). This CDR3 is built from 15 residues. The V and J ends lost 0 bases and 4 bases respectively, with 12 bases between them. The CDR3 DNA is TGTGCCAGCAGTTACTCGCCGACGGAAAGCACTGAAGCTTTCTTT. Its protein product is CASSYSPTESTEAFF.

This clonotype has only a few counts. V usage is TRBV7-9 and J usage is TRBJ1-2, with 11 bases identical to TRBD1. The CDR3 runs 19 residues. V was pared by 3 bases and J by 2 bases, with 14 bases of the junction left unmatched. Germline CDR1 and CDR2: SEHNR and FQNEAQ (reference sequence). CDR3 sequence (DNA): TGTGCCAGCAGCTTTGGGGCCTGGACAGGGGGCGCCGCCAACTATGGCTACACCTTC. Protein sequence: CASSFGAWTGGAANYGYTF.